This passage covers 17 T cell receptor beta chains from one sample sequenced in a study of CD8 T cells in Susac syndrome. Reverse transcription of 0.5 to 1 ug RNA was performed with random hexamers. TCRdb fed the immunoSEQ multiplex PCR reads into MiXCR, producing one record per CDR3 protein. The table includes 330,000 or so distinct CDR3 sequences, over 75% detected once. Sequenced: CD8+ T cells from PBMCs. These receptors were taken from a human donor with multiple sclerosis.

CDR3 protein: CASRQGSGNQPQHF. In DNA form, the CDR3 reads TGTGCCAGCAGACAGGGGTCCGGCAATCAGCCCCAGCATTTT. This chain joins TRBV16 and TRBJ1-5, with 7 bases fitting TRBD1. The CDR3 is 14 residues long. Losses at the gene ends were 6 bases for V and 2 bases for J; bases not matched to a gene: 4. Germline V CDR1 and CDR2: KGHSY, FQNENV.

This rearrangement joins TRBV27 to TRBJ2-5; D gene uncertain. Germline V gene data show CDR1 as MNHEY and CDR2 as SMNVEV (reference sequence). The V gene lost 2 bases and the J gene lost 1 base, with 8 bases spanning the gap. CDR3 length equals 14 residues. CDR3 in amino acids: CASSLGSGQETQYF. The CDR3, as DNA: TGTGCCAGCAGTTTAGGCTCTGGCCAAGAGACCCAGTACTTC.

The rearrangement uses TRBV7-6 and TRBJ2-2; TRBD2 matches at 12 bases. The ends lost 2 bases at V and 6 bases at J; junction bases unmatched: 4. This CDR3 has 16 residues. Germline loops: CDR1 SGHVS, CDR2 FNYEAQ. The DNA for the CDR3 is TGTGCCAGCAGCTTACGGCTAGCGGGAGGGCCCGGGGAGCTGTTTTTT. Amino acid sequence: CASSLRLAGGPGELFF.

This rearrangement joins TRBV24-1 to TRBJ1-5; D may be TRBD1 (6 bases). The CDR3 length is 16 residues. V shed 3 bases and J shed 3 bases, with 14 bases lying between them. Germline CDR1 is KGHDR and CDR2 is SFDVKD. The CDR3 DNA is TGTGCCACCAGTGATCCGACCGACAGGACCAATCAGCCCCAGCATTTT. Translating gives CATSDPTDRTNQPQHF.

V usage is TRBV4-3 and J usage is TRBJ2-7, with TRBD2 identical over 9 bases. The CDR3 totals 15 residues. V was clipped by 1 base and J by 1 base; unmatched bases: 2. The germline CDR1 and CDR2 sequences are LGHNA and YSLEER. The CDR3 DNA reads as TGCGCCAGCAGCCAAGGGCGGGAGGGATCCTACGAGCAGTACTTC. Its translation: CASSQGREGSYEQYF.

The chain recombines TRBV9 with TRBJ2-5; tentative D call: TRBD2 (6 bases). V shed 2 bases and J shed 2 bases, with 13 bases lying between them. The CDR3 has 15 residues. Germline assignment: CDR1 SGDLS and CDR2 YYNGEE. CDR3: CASSVGGWTQETQYF. CDR3 DNA: TGTGCCAGCAGCGTGGGGGGATGGACACAAGAGACCCAGTACTTC.

This clonotype was found a few times. Here the CDR3 DNA reads TGTGCCAGTATAGCTTACTCTACCTCAGGGGACACTGAAGCTTTCTTT. This gives the protein CASIAYSTSGDTEAFF. The rearrangement joins TRBV28 to TRBJ1-1; tentatively, D is TRBD1 (6 bases). Looked up from germline, CDR1 is MDHEN and CDR2 is SYDVKM. This CDR3 is 16 amino acids long. V was trimmed by 9 bases and J by 3 bases, leaving 23 bases between them. Variable domain in full (rest from reference TRBV28 and TRBJ1-1): DVKVTQSSRYLVKRTGEKVFLECVQDMDHENMFWYRQDPGLGLRLIYFSYDVKMKEKGDIPEGYSVSREKKERFSLILESASTNQTSMYLCASIAYSTSGDTEAFFGQGTRLTVV.

The chain has TRBV7-9 and TRBJ1-1; D may be TRBD1 (5 bases). Trimming left V 0 bases short and J 3 bases short, with 11 bases between. The CDR3 spans 15 residues. Germline loops: CDR1 SEHNR, CDR2 FQNEAQ (reference sequence). The CDR3 loop is CASSLALGDHTEAFF. CDR3 DNA sequence: TGTGCCAGCAGCTTAGCGCTGGGGGATCACACTGAAGCTTTCTTT. Combining the CDR3 with reference TRBV7-9 and TRBJ1-1 gives the whole variable domain DTGVSQNPRHKITKRGQNVTFRCDPISEHNRLYWYRQTLGQGPEFLTYFQNEAQLEKSRLLSDRFSAERPKGSFSTLEIQRTEQGDSAMYLCASSLALGDHTEAFFGQGTRLTVV.

The CDR3, as DNA: TGTGCCAGCAGTTACGGACAGCGCAGTTACGAGCAGTACTTC. It yields the protein CASSYGQRSYEQYF. The chain has TRBV6-5 and TRBJ2-7, with D possibly being TRBD1 (6 bases). V gave up 2 bases and J gave up 4 bases, with 12 bases separating them. The CDR3 runs to 14 residues. The germline CDR1 and CDR2 sequences are MNHEY and SVGAGI.

The rearrangement links TRBV29-1 to TRBJ1-3, with D perhaps matching TRBD1 (5 bases). Per the germline V gene, CDR1 is SQVTM and CDR2 is ANQGSEA. The CDR3 is made up of 15 amino acids. Trimming left V 7 bases short and J 0 bases short, with 16 bases between. The CDR3 DNA reads as TGCAGCGGTGGGGGGGACGGGATCTCTGGAAACACCATATATTTT. Translating gives CSGGGDGISGNTIYF.

Note on this clonotype: A junction end diverges from the germline sequence, so it may reflect a read error. V is TRBV30 and J is TRBJ2-1; D is possibly TRBD2 (5 bases). Germline V lookup: CDR1 GTSNPN, CDR2 SVGIG (reference sequence). CDR3 length: 15 amino acids. This CDR3 reads CARSGRPSSYNEQFF. The CDR3 coding sequence is TGTGCCCGGAGCGGTAGGCCGAGCTCCTACAATGAGCAGTTCTTC.

V usage is TRBV7-9 and J usage is TRBJ2-1; TRBD1 might be the D (6 bases). Germline V gene lookup returns CDR1 SEHNR and CDR2 FQNEAQ (reference sequence). This CDR3 has 15 amino acids. V was pared by 4 bases and J by 3 bases, with 13 bases between. CDR3 loop: CASSSPGQNYNEQFF. CDR3 bases: TGTGCCAGCAGCTCCCCCGGACAGAACTACAATGAGCAGTTCTTC.

This chain links TRBV25-1 with TRBJ2-1; the D is unclear. Trimming left V 4 bases short and J 3 bases short, with 19 bases between. This CDR3 spans 17 amino acids. CDR1 is MGHDK and CDR2 is SYGVNS in the germline V gene. This CDR3 reads CASSGSLGRSNYNEQFF. Here the CDR3 DNA reads TGTGCCAGCAGTGGCTCCCTAGGACGATCTAACTACAATGAGCAGTTCTTC.

The CDR3 DNA reads as TGCAGTGCCCCCGAGGGAGTAGCGGGACCCTACGAGCAGTACTTC. Amino acid sequence: CSAPEGVAGPYEQYF. The rearrangement joins TRBV20-1 to TRBJ2-7; TRBD2 agrees at 8 bases. V lost 6 bases to trimming and J lost 2 bases; unmatched junction nucleotides: 12. Looked up from germline, CDR1 is DFQATT and CDR2 is SNEGSKA (reference sequence). The CDR3 covers 15 residues.

The CDR3 spells CASSFRQGRDNEQFF. Written as DNA, the CDR3 is TGTGCCAGCAGCTTCCGACAGGGTAGGGACAATGAGCAGTTCTTC. V and J are TRBV7-6 and TRBJ2-1, with 7 bases that match TRBD1. This CDR3 is built from 15 residues. Germline V lookup: CDR1 SGHVS, CDR2 FNYEAQ. After removal of 3 bases from V and 5 bases from J, the junction contained 7 bases not matched to a gene. Full variable domain (outside the CDR3, taken from reference TRBV7-6 and TRBJ2-1): GAGVSQSPRYKVTKRGQDVALRCDPISGHVSLYWYRQALGQGPEFLTYFNYEAQQDKSGLPNDRFSAERPEGSISTLTIQRTEQRDSAMYRCASSFRQGRDNEQFFGPGTRLTVL.

The chain couples TRBV20-1 to TRBJ2-7; D is perhaps TRBD2 (5 bases). The V and J ends lost 3 bases and 0 bases respectively, with 15 bases between them. The CDR3 covers 15 residues. The V gene's germline CDR1 is DFQATT and CDR2 SNEGSKA (reference sequence). In nucleotides, the CDR3 is TGCAGTGCTAGGTTTCGGGGAGAGGTCTCCTACGAGCAGTACTTC. Its translation: CSARFRGEVSYEQYF.

The chain has TRBV11-2 and TRBJ2-1; 10 bases fit TRBD2. Germline CDR1 SGHAT, CDR2 FQNNGV. CDR3 length: 16 residues. The ends lost 2 bases at V and 7 bases at J; junction bases unmatched: 8. The CDR3 bases are TGTGCCAGCAGCTTATCAACTAGCGGGGAGCTTAATGAGCAGTTCTTC. Translation: CASSLSTSGELNEQFF.